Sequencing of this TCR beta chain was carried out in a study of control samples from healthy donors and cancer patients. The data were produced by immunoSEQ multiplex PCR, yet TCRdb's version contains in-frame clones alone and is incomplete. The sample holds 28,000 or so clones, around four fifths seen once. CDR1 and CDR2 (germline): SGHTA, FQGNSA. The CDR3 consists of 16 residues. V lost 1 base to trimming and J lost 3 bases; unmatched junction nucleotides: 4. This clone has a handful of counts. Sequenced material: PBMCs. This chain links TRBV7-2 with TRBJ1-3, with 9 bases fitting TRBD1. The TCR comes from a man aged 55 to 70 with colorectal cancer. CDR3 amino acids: CASSLGDRVFGNTIYF. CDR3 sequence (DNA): TGTGCCAGCAGCTTAGGGGACAGGGTATTTGGAAACACCATATATTTT.